Given below is one T cell receptor beta chain in context. The data were taken from a study of cytomegalovirus exposure and HLA in healthy donors. The CDR3 length is 15 residues. Germline V gene lookup returns CDR1 LGHNA and CDR2 YSLEER. Trimming left V 0 bases short and J 3 bases short, with 11 bases between. Use of 60 Vbeta and 13 Jbeta primers characterized the PCR. Only in-frame clones appear in the TCRdb table, and some are missing; sequencing was by immunoSEQ multiplex PCR. Here the sample spans about 160,000 clones, about three quarters being singletons. J is TRBJ1-1 and V is TRBV4-3; no clear D. Source material: PBMCs. This clonotype was obtained from a woman in her twenties or thirties in good health and CMV-seronegative. The CDR3 DNA reads TGCGCCAGCAGCCAAGAGCAATCGTCGGACACTGAAGCTTTCTTT. As protein: CASSQEQSSDTEAFF.